The 30 T cell receptor beta chains below were found in one sample sequenced in a study of low-dose radiotherapy and immunotherapy resistance in tumors. The time point: before trial treatment. With TRAV- and TRBV-specific primers, first-strand cDNA was made, covering the alpha and beta chains. The TCRs were subjected to amplification over around 19 PCR cycles employing a constant-region primer in conjunction with a V-primer adapter. TCRdb ran MiXCR on the reads and lists one entry per CDR3 protein. The sample holds 70,000 to 95,000 distinct CDR3 sequences, about a sixth seen once. The specimen was PBMCs, collected before treatment. These receptors all come from a male donor with prostate cancer.

This clonotype was seen repeatedly, ten times or more. V and J are TRBV12-3 or TRBV12-4 and TRBJ1-1; D is undetermined. The germline V and J ends were trimmed by 5 bases and 1 base, with 11 bases remaining between them. The CDR3 sequence is 14 residues long. CDR3 bases: TGTGCCAGCAGTGGGTGGGGAGCGAACACTGAAGCTTTCTTT. Translating it yields CASSGWGANTEAFF.

Notes on this clonotype: A far larger clone is only one base removed, so a read error is likely. The V call is TRBV4-2, the J call TRBJ2-1; D possibly corresponds to TRBD1 (5 bases). V was clipped by 0 bases and J by 10 bases, with 19 bases between them. The CDR3 has 16 residues. Per germline, CDR1 LGHNA and CDR2 YNFKEQ. The CDR3 spells CASSQDPGSPSYEQFF. The CDR3 nucleotides read TGTGCCAGCAGCCAAGATCCAGGGTCGCCCTCCTACGAGCAGTTCTTC.

The V call is TRBV6-5, the J call TRBJ1-2; 11 bases are a match to TRBD1. The CDR3 is 15 amino acids. Germline V gene data show CDR1 as MNHEY and CDR2 as SVGAGI. V lost 2 bases to trimming and J lost 3 bases; unmatched junction nucleotides: 2. CDR3 in amino acids: CASSYRGQGDYGYTF. For the CDR3, the DNA is TGTGCCAGCAGTTACCGGGGACAGGGGGACTATGGCTACACCTTC.

This clonotype was seen a few times. The rearrangement joins TRBV5-1 to TRBJ2-5; D is unclear. V was shortened by 0 bases and J by 4 bases, with 10 bases between the two germline ends. The CDR3 is 14 residues long. CDR1 is SGHRS and CDR2 is YFSETQ in the germline V gene. The CDR3 sequence is CASSLVQTGETQYF. Written as DNA, the CDR3 is TGCGCCAGCAGCTTGGTACAGACGGGAGAGACCCAGTACTTC.

This clonotype was counted between two and nine times. The J gene is TRBJ1-5, the V gene TRBV28; 10 positions match TRBD1. Per germline, CDR1 MDHEN and CDR2 SYDVKM. After removal of 7 bases from V and 4 bases from J, the junction contained 7 bases not matched to a gene. The length of the CDR3 is 15 residues. The CDR3 loop is CASNFGQGGNQPQHF. CDR3 nucleotides: TGTGCCAGCAATTTCGGACAGGGGGGGAATCAGCCCCAGCATTTT.

This clonotype was detected only a few times. The chain links TRBV6-2 or TRBV6-3 to TRBJ2-7; TRBD1 matches 9 bases. The CDR3 is 16 residues long. Germline loops: CDR1 MNHEY, CDR2 SVGEGT. The junction had 10 bases not matched to a gene; V was cut back by 5 bases and J by 2 bases. CDR3 protein: CASSHLAGTGTYEQYF. As DNA, the CDR3 is TGTGCCAGCAGTCATCTCGCCGGGACAGGGACCTACGAGCAGTACTTC.

This clonotype was seen many times. The gene calls are TRBV6-5 and TRBJ2-7; D might be TRBD1 (5 bases). Deletions cut 8 bases from V and 6 bases from J, with 14 bases between. Germline-derived CDR1 and CDR2 are MNHEY and SVGAGI. The CDR3 extends over 12 amino acids. The CDR3 DNA is TGTGCCAGCGGTAGGGGAAAGGGCGAGCAGTACTTC. Protein sequence: CASGRGKGEQYF.

The table lists this clonotype with many counts. This chain joins TRBV20-1 and TRBJ2-1; 7 bases fit TRBD2. With 2 bases clipped from V and 14 bases from J, the junction kept 12 bases outside the gene matches. The V gene's germline CDR1 is DFQATT and CDR2 SNEGSKA (reference sequence). The CDR3 consists of 13 residues. As DNA, the CDR3 is TGCAGTGCTAGAAGTACCAGCGGGGAAAGGGAGTTCTTC. This gives the protein CSARSTSGEREFF.

This clonotype was observed many times. This chain connects TRBV25-1 to TRBJ1-1; D might be TRBD1 (6 bases). This CDR3 is 16 amino acids long. In germline, CDR1 is MGHDK, CDR2 SYGVNS. Deletions cut 1 base from V and 1 base from J, with 13 bases between. The CDR3 loop reads CASSESPRGANTEAFF. In DNA form, the CDR3 reads TGTGCCAGCAGTGAATCCCCCCGGGGGGCGAACACTGAAGCTTTCTTT. The full variable domain, rest sourced from reference TRBV25-1 and TRBJ1-1, is EADIYQTPRYLVIGTGKKITLECSQTMGHDKMYWYQQDPGMELHLIHYSYGVNSTEKGDLSSESTVSRIRTEHFPLTLESARPSHTSQYLCASSESPRGANTEAFFGQGTRLTVV.

This clonotype was seen repeatedly, ten times or more. The J gene is TRBJ2-2, the V gene TRBV19, with a possible D match to TRBD1 (5 bases). This CDR3 is 15 amino acids long. V was trimmed by 6 bases and J by 5 bases, leaving 16 bases between them. Germline V gene lookup returns CDR1 LNHDA and CDR2 SQIVND (reference sequence). CDR3 DNA: TGTGCCAGTAGGGAAGTGGCAGGGCGGACCGGGGAGCTGTTTTTT. Translating it yields CASREVAGRTGELFF.

Comment on this clonotype: One base separates it from a far larger clone, so it is likely a read error. The rearrangement links TRBV5-3 to TRBJ2-1, with TRBD1 matching 9 bases. TRBV5-3 is an ORF; its function is uncertain. The CDR3 totals 15 residues. Here the CDR3 DNA reads TGTGCCAGCAGGCTTCGGACAGGGGTTAACAATGACCAGTTCTTC. Translation gives CASRLRTGVNNDQFF.

The chain employs TRBV29-1 and TRBJ2-2; either TRBD1 or TRBD2 may fit D (6 bases each). The CDR3 is 12 amino acids. Germline V CDR1 and CDR2: SQVTM, ANQGSEA. CDR3 nucleotides: TGCCGGGGAAGGGGGGATATCGGGGAGCTGTTTTTT. This translates into CRGRGDIGELFF.

Many counts were recorded for this clonotype. The chain employs TRBV12-3 or TRBV12-4 and TRBJ1-5; no clear D. The V end was cut by 3 bases, the J end by 9 bases, with 9 bases between. The CDR3 runs 12 residues. As DNA, the CDR3 is TGTGCCAGCAGTTTTTCCGGACTGCCCCAGCATTTT. Translation: CASSFSGLPQHF.

This clonotype has a count of ten or more. This chain uses TRBV23-1 with TRBJ2-3; D is perhaps TRBD2 (5 bases). TRBV23-1 is known as an ORF, though its function is uncertain. The CDR3 runs 13 residues. V lost 1 base and J 4 bases, leaving 6 bases between the germline ends. CDR3 residues: CASSQFGADTQYF. Written as DNA, the CDR3 is TGCGCCAGCAGTCAATTCGGGGCAGATACGCAGTATTTT.

The DNA of the CDR3 is TGTGCCAGCAGCCCCGGACAGGGTTCCGACAATGAGCAGTACTTC. Amino acid sequence: CASSPGQGSDNEQYF. The chain carries TRBV11-3 and TRBJ2-1, with TRBD1 matching 8 bases. The DNA matches TRBJ2-7 better at its end, which makes the J call doubtful. CDR3 size: 15 residues. CDR1 and CDR2 from the germline V gene are SGHNT and YENEEA.

This clonotype was counted ten times or more. The chain combines TRBV20-1 with TRBJ1-1; D is uncertain. The CDR3 sequence is 13 residues long. The germline V gene has CDR1 DFQATT and CDR2 SNEGSKA (reference sequence). The germline V and J ends were trimmed by 7 bases and 5 bases, with 17 bases remaining between them. CDR3 residues: CSVPDLRGTEAFF. The CDR3 DNA follows: TGCAGTGTCCCGGACCTAAGAGGGACTGAAGCTTTCTTT.

This clonotype was counted at least ten times. The gene calls are TRBV12-3 or TRBV12-4 and TRBJ2-7; TRBD2 matches at 15 bases. The trim removed 7 bases at V and 2 bases at J, leaving 6 bases unmatched. CDR3 length: 16 residues. As DNA, the CDR3 is TGTGCCAGCATCGGGACTAGCGGGGGGCGACCCTACGAGCAGTACTTC. This gives the protein CASIGTSGGRPYEQYF.

With regard to this clonotype: A far larger clone lies a single base away; this is likely a read error. This chain uses TRBV10-3 with TRBJ1-3; no clear D gene. Germline V lookup: CDR1 ENHRY, CDR2 SYGVKD. There are 17 residues in the CDR3. V was pared by 3 bases and J by 5 bases, with 20 bases between. DNA for the CDR3: TGTGCCATCAGTGATATCGTCGGCAGAAGGGATAGAAACACCATATATTTT. Residues: CAISDIVGRRDRNTIYF.

This clonotype was picked up many times. The chain is built from TRBV5-1 and TRBJ1-1; 7 bases agree with TRBD1. This CDR3 region has 14 residues. The germline V gene encodes CDR1 SGHRS and CDR2 YFSETQ. Trimming removed 4 bases from V and 3 bases from J; junction bases left unmatched: 6. The CDR3 DNA reads TGCGCCAGCAGCCCCGGGACAGACTACACTGAAGCTTTCTTT. As protein: CASSPGTDYTEAFF.

This clonotype was seen a single time. Given a far larger clone just one base away, this is likely a sequencing read error. V usage is TRBV7-3 and J usage is TRBJ1-1; D remains unclear. Trimming left V 5 bases short and J 5 bases short, with 18 bases between. CDR3 length equals 15 residues. Germline V gives CDR1 SGHTA, CDR2 FQGTGA. CDR3 sequence (DNA): TGTGCCAGCAGCCTGCGACAAGGGTCTCGGACTGAAGCTTTCTTT. It specifies CASSLRQGSRTEAFF.

Many counts were recorded for this clonotype. The chain employs TRBV11-2 and TRBJ2-5; 7 bases align to TRBD2. Germline V gene lookup returns CDR1 SGHAT and CDR2 FQNNGV. Trimming removed 4 bases from V and 4 bases from J; junction bases left unmatched: 9. The CDR3 sequence is 15 residues long. CDR3 DNA: TGTGCCAGCAGCTATTGGGGGGAGGGGAGAGAGACCCAGTACTTC. It codes for CASSYWGEGRETQYF.

There are a few counts of this clonotype. This chain connects TRBV28 to TRBJ2-1; 14 bases agree with TRBD2. Germline CDR1 reads MDHEN; CDR2 reads SYDVKM. This CDR3 spans 15 amino acids. V lost 5 bases, J lost 4 bases, and 1 base stayed unmatched. The CDR3 sequence: CASSRLAGGYNEQFF. The DNA for the CDR3 is TGTGCCAGCAGTCGACTAGCGGGGGGGTACAATGAGCAGTTCTTC.

This clonotype was recorded many times. The rearrangement joins TRBV19 to TRBJ1-5, with a possible D match to TRBD1 (6 bases). Per germline, CDR1 LNHDA and CDR2 SQIVND (reference sequence). Deletions cut 3 bases from V and 4 bases from J, with 13 bases between. The CDR3 runs to 15 residues. CDR3 sequence reads: CASSIQVTGNQPQHF. In nucleotides, the CDR3 is TGTGCCAGTAGTATCCAGGTCACAGGGAATCAGCCCCAGCATTTT.

The chain uses TRBV18 and TRBJ2-5, with a weak D call TRBD2 (5 bases). CDR3 size: 13 residues. Trimming removed 3 bases from V and 5 bases from J, with 10 bases in between. Germline values: CDR1 KGHSH, CDR2 LQKENI. CDR3 residues: CASSPLREETQYF. The CDR3 DNA reads TGTGCCAGCTCACCCCTAAGGGAGGAGACCCAGTACTTC.

With regard to this clonotype: A far larger clone is a single base away, which makes a read error likely. As DNA, the CDR3 is TGTGCCAACAGCTTGGGTGTCGGACTGACAGGGGGCACCTACGAGCAGTACTTC. This sequence encodes CANSLGVGLTGGTYEQYF. The chain recombines TRBV5-1 with TRBJ2-7; 10 bases are a match to TRBD1. The CDR3 is made up of 18 amino acids. Germline lookup yields CDR1 SGHRS and CDR2 YFSETQ. The full variable domain, completed using reference TRBV5-1 and TRBJ2-7, is KAGVTQTPRYLIKTRGQQVTLSCSPISGHRSVSWYQQTPGQGLQFLFEYFSETQRNKGNFPGRFSGRQFSNSRSEMNVSTLELGDSALYLCANSLGVGLTGGTYEQYFGPGTRLTVT.

This clonotype occurred many times. This chain joins TRBV7-3 and TRBJ2-3; D is unresolved. Germline-derived CDR1 and CDR2 are SGHTA and FQGTGA. V gave up 2 bases and J gave up 6 bases, with 9 bases separating them. There are 13 residues in the CDR3. CDR3 in DNA: TGTGCCAGCAGCTTAGGTGGGCCCGATACGCAGTATTTT. It is translated as CASSLGGPDTQYF.

The rearrangement uses TRBV5-5 and TRBJ2-2; D not resolved. CDR3 size: 13 residues. The germline V gene has CDR1 SGHKS and CDR2 YYEKEE (reference sequence). V was shortened by 2 bases and J by 3 bases, with 5 bases between the two germline ends. DNA of the CDR3: TGTGCCAGCAGCTTCTCATACACCGGGGAGCTGTTTTTT. Translating it yields CASSFSYTGELFF. Full variable domain (missing parts from reference TRBV5-5 and TRBJ2-2): DAGVTQSPTHLIKTRGQQVTLRCSPISGHKSVSWYQQVLGQGPQFIFQYYEKEERGRGNFPDRFSARQFPNYSSELNVNALLLGDSALYLCASSFSYTGELFFGEGSRLTVL.

In this sample, this clonotype turned up a few times. CDR3 coding DNA: TGTGCCAGCAGTTGGGGGGGTCTTCGAACTAATGAAAAACTGTTTTTT. Amino acids: CASSWGGLRTNEKLFF. The chain employs TRBV6-8 and TRBJ1-4, with D possibly matching TRBD1 (5 bases). Germline-derived CDR1 and CDR2 are MNHGY and SAAAGT. V was cut by 4 bases and J by 1 base, with 13 bases left in between. There are 16 residues in the CDR3.

This clonotype was detected many times. This chain connects TRBV7-2 to TRBJ1-2, with a possible D match to TRBD1 (6 bases). Germline CDR1 and CDR2: SGHTA and FQGNSA. The CDR3 covers 10 residues. V lost 6 bases to trimming and J lost 8 bases, with 7 bases between them. The CDR3: CASRGAGYTF. The DNA for the CDR3 is TGTGCCAGCAGGGGGGCGGGCTACACCTTC. Filled out from reference TRBV7-2 and TRBJ1-2, the complete variable domain reads GAGVSQSPSNKVTEKGKDVELRCDPISGHTALYWYRQSLGQGLEFLIYFQGNSAPDKSGLPSDRFSAERTGGSVSTLTIQRTQQEDSAVYLCASRGAGYTFGSGTRLTVV.

This clonotype was observed at least ten times. The V call is TRBV6-5, the J call TRBJ2-4; TRBD2 aligns across 10 bases. The CDR3 extends over 16 amino acids. The trim removed 2 bases at V and 4 bases at J, leaving 5 bases unmatched. Germline values: CDR1 MNHEY, CDR2 SVGAGI. The CDR3 DNA is TGTGCCAGCAGTTACCCCGAACTAGCGGGGAAAAACATTCAGTACTTC. Its translation: CASSYPELAGKNIQYF.